The clone carrying this TCR beta chain was recorded a few times. The data derive from a study of T-cell memory formation after mild COVID-19. The overall study: TCR clusters mostly belonged to single donors.

Employing constant-segment primers, 5'RACE generated TCR alpha and TCR beta cDNA libraries bearing sample barcodes and UMIs. TCRdb re-called the 5' RACE reads through MiXCR, storing one row per CDR3 protein. Of 550,000 to 600,000 distinct CDR3 sequences in the sample, about 18% are singletons; the top ten hold roughly 8%. With 2 bases removed from V and 0 bases from J, the gap between germline ends came to 8 bases. The CDR3 runs 16 residues. Germline CDR1 is SNHLY and CDR2 is FYNNEI. This clonotype originated in an adult woman who had mild COVID-19 (a few samples of this study predate the infection). Cell type and time point are not known. The specimen was PBMCs or a T cell subset sorted from them (not recorded which). This chain connects TRBV2 to TRBJ2-6; D remains unclear. CDR3 sequence reads: CASSERAVSGANVLTF. CDR3 in DNA: TGTGCCAGCAGTGAAAGGGCCGTCTCTGGGGCCAACGTCCTGACTTTC.